This entry concerns a single T cell receptor (beta chain). Trimming removed 6 bases from V and 2 bases from J, with 1 base in between. Germline values: CDR1 SNHLY, CDR2 FYNNEI. The CDR3 is made up of 10 amino acids. This record belongs to a study of control samples from healthy donors and cancer patients. Profiled with immunoSEQ multiplex PCR; TCRdb holds only in-frame clones, not every one. Of some 79,000 clones in the sample, roughly 93% were seen once. The sample was PBMCs. This receptor was obtained from a woman between 40 and 55 years old with lung cancer. The chain joins TRBV2 to TRBJ2-5, with D hard to call. CDR3 DNA sequence: TGTGCCAGCAGACAAGAGACCCAGTACTTC. As protein: CASRQETQYF.